What follows describes a single T cell receptor (beta chain). What it recognizes is unknown. PCR used 60 Vbeta primers and 13 Jbeta primers. Some clones are missing from TCRdb's copy, which holds only in-frame ones; the method was immunoSEQ multiplex PCR. This table holds 130,000 to 150,000 clones, almost 85% found once. Per the germline V gene, CDR1 is SEHNR and CDR2 is FQNEAQ (reference sequence). Trimming left V 2 bases short and J 1 base short, with 5 bases between. The CDR3 has 13 amino acids. This specimen belongs to a study of cytomegalovirus exposure and HLA in healthy donors. Study findings and constraints: While the bulk of TCR sequences proved rare, some public TCRs turned up in many donors.

The V gene is TRBV7-9, the J gene TRBJ1-1; tentative D call: TRBD1 (5 bases). This receptor was identified in a woman in her fifties or sixties in good health and CMV-seropositive. Sample: PBMCs. The CDR3 here is CASSLQGNTEAFF. CDR3 DNA: TGTGCCAGCAGCTTACAGGGGAACACTGAAGCTTTCTTT.